What follows are 10 T cell receptor beta chains derived from one specimen sequenced in a study of OX40 agonist ivuxolimab in advanced cancers. Measured with immunoSEQ multiplex PCR; TCRdb has only the in-frame clones, and not every one. There are 50,000 to 70,000 clones in the sample; roughly 93% occur only once, and about 20% lies in the top ten. Sequenced here: CD4+ or CD8+ T cells sorted from blood, sampled in a trial of the OX40 agonist ivuxolimab. Source of these receptors: an adult with an advanced solid tumor such as melanoma, head and neck, liver or kidney cancer.

The gene calls are TRBV5-1 and TRBJ2-1; 10 bases align to TRBD1. CDR3 length: 15 amino acids. V lost 3 bases, J lost 6 bases, and 6 bases stayed unmatched. CDR1 and CDR2 (germline): SGHRS, YFSETQ. CDR3 amino acids: CASSSGQGVINEQFF. The CDR3 DNA reads TGCGCCAGCAGCTCAGGACAGGGGGTAATCAATGAGCAGTTCTTC.

This sequence joins TRBV7-9 and TRBJ2-7; 7 nucleotides align to TRBD1. Germline lookup yields CDR1 SEHNR and CDR2 FQNEAQ (reference sequence). The CDR3 has 15 amino acids. The V gene end was trimmed by 5 bases and the J gene end by 3 bases; junction bases not matched to a gene: 10. This chain's CDR3 is CASSAPGQRDYEQYF. The CDR3 DNA is TGTGCCAGCAGCGCTCCGGGACAGAGAGACTACGAGCAGTACTTC.

The chain joins TRBV5-8 to TRBJ2-7; D not certain. CDR1 is SGHTS, CDR2 YDEGEE, per germline. Trimming shortened V by 0 bases and J by 5 bases, and 9 bases separated the two germline ends. The CDR3 contains 13 residues. The chain's CDR3 is CASSLVSSHEQYF. In nucleotides, the CDR3 is TGTGCCAGCAGCTTGGTTTCCAGCCACGAGCAGTACTTC. The full variable domain, its missing parts supplied by reference TRBV5-8 and TRBJ2-7, is EAGVTQSPTHLIKTRGQQATLRCSPISGHTSVYWYQQALGLGLQFLLWYDEGEERNRGNFPPRFSGRQFPNYSSELNVNALELEDSALYLCASSLVSSHEQYFGPGTRLTVT.

This clone was counted at least ten times. The chain has TRBV11-1 and TRBJ2-1, with a tentative D call TRBD2 (5 bases). CDR3 size: 14 residues. Germline V CDR1 and CDR2: SGHAT, FQDESV (reference sequence). With 5 bases removed from V and 3 bases from J, the gap between germline ends came to 11 bases. CDR3 DNA: TGTGCCAGCAGCCCCCGGGGAAACTACAATGAGCAGTTCTTC. Residues: CASSPRGNYNEQFF.

The chain links TRBV30 to TRBJ1-2; unclear D gene. CDR3 length: 13 amino acids. V lost 3 bases to trimming and J lost 0 bases, with 8 bases between them. CDR1 and CDR2 (germline): GTSNPN, SVGIG (reference sequence). This CDR3 is CAWRTRTNYGYTF. CDR3 sequence (DNA): TGTGCCTGGAGGACAAGAACTAACTATGGCTACACCTTC.

This chain joins TRBV7-8 and TRBJ2-7; possible D gene TRBD2, 6 bases. CDR3 length: 13 residues. Trimming pared 8 bases from V and 6 bases from J, leaving 17 bases between. The germline V gene encodes CDR1 SGHVS and CDR2 FQNEAQ. The DNA for the CDR3 is TGTGCCAGCGGTTTTCCGGGGGACGGCGAGCAGTACTTC. This encodes CASGFPGDGEQYF.

The DNA for the CDR3 is TGTGCCAGCATATCGGGATCCCACAATGGTGAGCAGTTCTTC. Amino acid sequence: CASISGSHNGEQFF. The chain carries TRBV6-6 and TRBJ2-1; possibly TRBD2 for D (5 bases). Trimming shortened V by 7 bases and J by 9 bases, and 19 bases separated the two germline ends. CDR1 is MNHNY and CDR2 is SVGAGI in the germline V gene (reference sequence). CDR3 length equals 14 residues.

The gene calls are TRBV27 and TRBJ2-1; 9 bases match TRBD2. The CDR3 covers 17 residues. Germline V gives CDR1 MNHEY, CDR2 SMNVEV (reference sequence). The J segment lost 5 bases and the V segment lost 0 bases, leaving 8 bases of the junction unmatched. CDR3 region: CASSLSMLASGDNEQFF. Here the CDR3 DNA reads TGTGCCAGCAGTTTATCGATGTTGGCTAGCGGGGACAATGAGCAGTTCTTC.

The chain recombines TRBV29-1 with TRBJ2-7, with 9 bases identical to TRBD2. Germline V gene sequence: CDR1 SQVTM, CDR2 ANQGSEA. The CDR3 is made up of 15 amino acids. With V trimmed by 3 bases and J by 3 bases, 9 bases remained unmatched. The CDR3, as DNA: TGCAGCGTTGAGTGGGCGGGAGGGCCGAACTACGAGCAGTACTTC. It is translated as CSVEWAGGPNYEQYF.

The chain joins TRBV7-9 to TRBJ1-2; D remains unclear. Germline V gives CDR1 SEHNR, CDR2 FQNEAQ (reference sequence). Trimming pared 7 bases from V and 9 bases from J, leaving 18 bases between. This CDR3 has 13 amino acids. The CDR3 sequence is CASTSDSRRSYTF. Here the CDR3 DNA reads TGTGCCAGCACCTCTGACTCGCGAAGGAGCTACACCTTC.